The present T cell receptor beta chain was sequenced within a study of CD8 T cells in ankylosing spondylitis. Overall study results and limits: Clones linked to disease were reported to show significant enrichment in matched ankylosing spondylitis synovial fluid. What appeared characteristic of ankylosing spondylitis blood was a TCR beta motif of several highly homologous variants.

Details on this clonotype: Its cognate antigen is unknown.

Library preparation for TCR beta used quantitative 5'-RACE with molecular barcodes. In TCRdb, the 5' RACE reads were re-called with MiXCR into one record per CDR3 protein. Of approximately 300,000 distinct CDR3 sequences in the sample, 15% to 25% were seen once. V was cut by 4 bases and J by 8 bases, with 18 bases left in between. The CDR3 covers 15 residues. The germline V gene has CDR1 SGHRS and CDR2 YFSETQ. Sequenced input: blood, either unsorted or a sorted T cell fraction (not recorded which). The chain links TRBV5-1 to TRBJ1-4; possibly TRBD1 for D (6 bases). The sequence was obtained from a male donor with ankylosing spondylitis or in good health (not recorded which). CDR3 DNA: TGCGCCAGCAGCCCTGCGGGGCAGGGGATGGAAAAACTGTTTTTT. Residues: CASSPAGQGMEKLFF.